This note documents a single T cell receptor beta chain sequence. This specimen comes from a study of T cells after somatic rescue of genetic block. Some clones are missing from TCRdb's copy, which holds only in-frame ones; the method was immunoSEQ multiplex PCR. The sample has around 100,000 clones, approximately 90% seen once. Sequencing was performed on peripheral blood mononuclear cells (PBMCs). This clonotype originated in a woman between 18 and 29 years old.

CDR3 sequence (DNA): TGTGCCAGCAGCCAAGGCGGGCAGGGACATCAGCCCCAGCATTTT. It specifies CASSQGGQGHQPQHF. The rearrangement links TRBV4-2 to TRBJ1-5, with a tentative D call TRBD1 (5 bases). V dropped 1 base and J dropped 5 bases, with 12 bases sitting between them. CDR3 length: 15 residues. The germline V gene encodes CDR1 LGHNA and CDR2 YNFKEQ.